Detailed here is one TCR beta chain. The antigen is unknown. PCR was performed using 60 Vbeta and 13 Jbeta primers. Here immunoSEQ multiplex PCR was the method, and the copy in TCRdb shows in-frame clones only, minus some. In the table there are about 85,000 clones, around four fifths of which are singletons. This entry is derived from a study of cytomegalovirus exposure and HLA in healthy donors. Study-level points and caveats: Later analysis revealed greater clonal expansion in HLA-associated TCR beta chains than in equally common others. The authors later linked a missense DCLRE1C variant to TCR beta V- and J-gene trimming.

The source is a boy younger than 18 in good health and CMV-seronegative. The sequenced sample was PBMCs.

This CDR3 is CASSRTQMTKVGKSNGYTF. The DNA for the CDR3 is TGTGCCAGCAGTAGGACGCAGATGACCAAAGTCGGGAAGTCCAATGGCTACACCTTC. J is TRBJ1-2 and V is TRBV28; D not resolved. The CDR3 is made up of 19 amino acids. Per the germline V gene, CDR1 is MDHEN and CDR2 is SYDVKM. V was clipped by 5 bases and J by 6 bases, with 31 bases between them.